These T cell receptor beta chains were read from a single sample in a study of blood T cell repertoires in COVID-19. The data were produced by immunoSEQ multiplex PCR, yet TCRdb's version contains in-frame clones alone and is incomplete. In the table there are about 62,000 clones, around nine tenths of which are singletons. Sequences were obtained from peripheral blood. The receptors come from a human donor in a cohort sampled during active COVID-19. Both conserved end residues are part of each CDR3. The D gene is left open where the match is weak. Size is stated for part of the rows, as once, few or many counts, or as a class when the clone is expanded.

V gene	J gene	clone size	D gene	CDR3 DNA	CDR3 protein
TRBV3-1/TRBV3-2	TRBJ1-6	few	NA	TGTGCCAGCAGCCAAACAGGTTCCAATTCACCCCTCCACTTT	CASSQTGSNSPLHF
TRBV6-5	TRBJ2-1	NA	NA	TGTGCCAGCAAGAAGGAGGGAGGTGAGCAGTTCTTC	CASKKEGGEQFF
TRBV12-3/TRBV12-4	TRBJ1-2	NA	NA	TGTGCCAGCAGTTTCGGTGAGGTGAATGGCTACACCTTC	CASSFGEVNGYTF
TRBV19	TRBJ2-2	NA	TRBD1	TGTGCCAGTAGTTCAGACAGGGCGGTCACCGGGGAGCTGTTTTTT	CASSSDRAVTGELFF
TRBV6-2/TRBV6-3	TRBJ2-1	NA	NA	TGTGCCAGCAGTTACTCGAACTTCCGGGGAAATGAGCAGTTCTTC	CASSYSNFRGNEQFF
TRBV5-1	TRBJ2-1	NA	TRBD2	TGCGCCAGCAGCTTGAACCCGTGGCTAGCGGAATTCAATGAGCAGTTCTTC	CASSLNPWLAEFNEQFF
TRBV12-5	TRBJ2-1	NA	TRBD2	TGTGCTAGTGGTTTGGTAGTAAGCGGGGGGGTTCTTTTGAATGAGCAGTTCTTC	CASGLVVSGGVLLNEQFF
TRBV28	TRBJ2-7	NA	TRBD1	TGTGCCAGCAGTGTGGACAGGGGTACACGCTACGAGCAGTACTTC	CASSVDRGTRYEQYF
TRBV7-6	TRBJ2-1	NA	NA	TGTGCCAGCAGCTCTTACCACGGACTATCTGGTGAGCAGTTCTTC	CASSSYHGLSGEQFF
TRBV19	TRBJ1-5	once	NA	TGTGCCAGTAGTATAGGGGGGGAGCGATATCAGCCCCAGCATTTT	CASSIGGERYQPQHF
TRBV3-1/TRBV3-2	TRBJ2-3	NA	NA	TGTGCCAGCAGCCGAGACTCCACAGATACGCAGTATTTT	CASSRDSTDTQYF
TRBV27	TRBJ1-1	NA	NA	TGTGCCAGCAGTTTCAACAGCGCGGGTACCCTGATTCAAGCTTTCTTT	CASSFNSAGTLIQAFF
TRBV6-4	TRBJ1-5	once	TRBD1	TGTGCCAGCCCCGAAAGGGACAGGGAAGGGGGCAATCAGCCCCAGCATTTT	CASPERDREGGNQPQHF
TRBV24-1	TRBJ2-5	NA	NA	TGTGCCACCAGTGACCCCACAGGGATCGGGGAGACCCAGTACTTC	CATSDPTGIGETQYF
TRBV6-2/TRBV6-3	TRBJ1-3	NA	NA	TGTGCCAGCAGTTCGACGACAGGCTCTGGAAACACCATATATTTT	CASSSTTGSGNTIYF
TRBV7-2	TRBJ2-5	NA	NA	TGTGCCAGCAGCTTAGGGAGGGGGACCCAGTACTTC	CASSLGRGTQYF
TRBV15	TRBJ1-2	NA	TRBD1	TGTGCCACCAGCAGAACCCCCGGGACAGGGTTCCTTGGCTACACCTTC	CATSRTPGTGFLGYTF
TRBV4-2	TRBJ2-7	NA	NA	TGTGCCAGCAGCCAGGGGGTAGCGGACCTCTCCTACGAGCAGTACTTC	CASSQGVADLSYEQYF
TRBV19	TRBJ2-7	NA	TRBD2	TGTGCCAGTAGTATAGGGTCTAGCGGGAGTGTTTACGAGCAGTACTTC	CASSIGSSGSVYEQYF
TRBV7-6	TRBJ2-7	NA	TRBD2	TGTGCCAGCAGCGAAACTAGCGGGAGCTCCTACGAGCAGTACTTC	CASSETSGSSYEQYF
TRBV3-1/TRBV3-2	TRBJ2-1	NA	NA	TGTGCCAGCAGCAGTACCGGACTACCTGACAATGAGCAGTTCTTC	CASSSTGLPDNEQFF